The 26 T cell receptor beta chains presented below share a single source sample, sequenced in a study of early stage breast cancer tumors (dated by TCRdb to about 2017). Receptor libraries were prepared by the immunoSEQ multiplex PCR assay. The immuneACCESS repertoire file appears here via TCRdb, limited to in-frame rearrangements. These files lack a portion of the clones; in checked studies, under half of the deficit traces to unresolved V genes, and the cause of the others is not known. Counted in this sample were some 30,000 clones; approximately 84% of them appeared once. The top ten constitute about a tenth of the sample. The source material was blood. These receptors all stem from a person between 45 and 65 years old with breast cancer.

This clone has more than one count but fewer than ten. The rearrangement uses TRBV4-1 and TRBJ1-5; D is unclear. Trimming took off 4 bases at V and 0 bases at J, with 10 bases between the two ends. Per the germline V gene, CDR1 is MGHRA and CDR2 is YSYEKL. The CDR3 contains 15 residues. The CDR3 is CASSPSFPSNQPQHF. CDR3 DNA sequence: TGCGCCAGCAGCCCTAGCTTCCCTAGCAATCAGCCCCAGCATTTT.

The CDR3 is CASSVVGQRNTGELFF. CDR3 coding DNA: TGTGCCAGCAGTGTAGTGGGACAGAGAAACACCGGGGAGCTGTTTTTT. The chain links TRBV2 to TRBJ2-2; TRBD1 aligns across 7 bases. Germline CDR1 is SNHLY and CDR2 is FYNNEI. V shed 4 bases and J 2 bases; nucleotides not matched to a gene: 7. The CDR3 runs 16 residues. The full variable domain, with the rest looked up from reference TRBV2 and TRBJ2-2, is EPEVTQTPSHQVTQMGQEVILRCVPISNHLYFYWYRQILGQKVEFLVSFYNNEISEKSEIFDDQFSVERPDGSNFTLKIRSTKLEDSAMYFCASSVVGQRNTGELFFGEGSRLTVL.

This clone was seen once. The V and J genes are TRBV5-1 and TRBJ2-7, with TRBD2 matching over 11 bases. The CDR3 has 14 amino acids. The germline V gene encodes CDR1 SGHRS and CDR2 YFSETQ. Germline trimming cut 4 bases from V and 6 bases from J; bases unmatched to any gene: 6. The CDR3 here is CASSGVAGGTEQYF. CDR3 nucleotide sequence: TGCGCCAGCAGCGGGGTAGCGGGAGGGACCGAGCAGTACTTC. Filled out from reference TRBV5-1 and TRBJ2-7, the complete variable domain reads KAGVTQTPRYLIKTRGQQVTLSCSPISGHRSVSWYQQTPGQGLQFLFEYFSETQRNKGNFPGRFSGRQFSNSRSEMNVSTLELGDSALYLCASSGVAGGTEQYFGPGTRLTVT.

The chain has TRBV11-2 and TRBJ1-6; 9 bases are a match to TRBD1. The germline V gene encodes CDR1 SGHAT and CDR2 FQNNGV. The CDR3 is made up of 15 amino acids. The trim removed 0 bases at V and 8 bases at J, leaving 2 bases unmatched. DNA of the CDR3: TGTGCCAGCAGCTTAGATAGACAGGGGGATTCACCCCTCCACTTT. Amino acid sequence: CASSLDRQGDSPLHF.

CDR3 in amino acids: CASSYARTTRPSNEQFF. The CDR3 nucleotides read TGTGCCAGCAGTTACGCTCGCACAACTAGACCATCCAATGAGCAGTTCTTC. The chain joins TRBV27 to TRBJ2-1; the D gene is possibly TRBD2 (5 bases). The length of the CDR3 is 17 residues. The ends were cut back, 4 bases at V and 6 bases at J, with 22 bases in the middle. Germline CDR1 and CDR2: MNHEY and SMNVEV (reference sequence).

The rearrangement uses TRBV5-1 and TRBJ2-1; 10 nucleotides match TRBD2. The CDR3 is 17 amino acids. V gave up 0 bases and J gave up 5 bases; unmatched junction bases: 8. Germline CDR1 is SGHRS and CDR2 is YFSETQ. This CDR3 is CASSLALAGGRNNEQFF. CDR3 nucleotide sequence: TGCGCCAGCAGCTTGGCTTTAGCGGGAGGCAGGAACAATGAGCAGTTCTTC.

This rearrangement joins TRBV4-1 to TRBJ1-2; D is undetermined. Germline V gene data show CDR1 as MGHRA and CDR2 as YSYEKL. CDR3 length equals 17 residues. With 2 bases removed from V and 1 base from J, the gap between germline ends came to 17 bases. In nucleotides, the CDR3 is TGCGCCAGCAGCCAATCTACGGCCCTTTCTTATAACTATGGCTACACCTTC. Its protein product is CASSQSTALSYNYGYTF.

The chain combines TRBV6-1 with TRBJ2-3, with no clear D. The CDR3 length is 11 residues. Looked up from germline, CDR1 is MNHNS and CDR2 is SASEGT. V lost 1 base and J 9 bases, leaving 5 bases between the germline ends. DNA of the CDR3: TGTGCCAGCAGTGAAGGATTAACGCAGTATTTT. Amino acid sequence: CASSEGLTQYF.

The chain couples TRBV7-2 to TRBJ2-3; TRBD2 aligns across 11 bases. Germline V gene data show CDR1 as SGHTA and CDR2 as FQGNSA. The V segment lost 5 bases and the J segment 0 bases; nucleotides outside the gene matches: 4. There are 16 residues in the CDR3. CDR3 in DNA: TGTGCCAGCAGCCTAACTAGCGGGGGAAGCACAGATACGCAGTATTTT. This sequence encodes CASSLTSGGSTDTQYF.

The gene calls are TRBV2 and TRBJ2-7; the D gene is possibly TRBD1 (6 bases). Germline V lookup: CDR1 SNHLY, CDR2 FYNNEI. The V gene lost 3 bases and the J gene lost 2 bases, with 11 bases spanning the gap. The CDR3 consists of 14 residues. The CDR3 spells CASSDWTETYEQYF. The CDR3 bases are TGTGCCAGCAGTGACTGGACAGAGACCTACGAGCAGTACTTC.

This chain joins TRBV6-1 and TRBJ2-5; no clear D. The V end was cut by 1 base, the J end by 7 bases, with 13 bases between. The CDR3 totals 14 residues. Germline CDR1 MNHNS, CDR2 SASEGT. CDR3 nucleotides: TGTGCCAGCAGTGAAGGCTCCTCCCCAGGGACCCAGTACTTC. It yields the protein CASSEGSSPGTQYF.

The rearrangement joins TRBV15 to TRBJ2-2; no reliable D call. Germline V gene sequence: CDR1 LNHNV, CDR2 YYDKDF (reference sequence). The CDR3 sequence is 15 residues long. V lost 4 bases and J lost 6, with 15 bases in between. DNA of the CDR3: TGTGCCACCAGCACCTTTGGGCCGGGTGCCGGGGAGCTGTTTTTT. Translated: CATSTFGPGAGELFF.

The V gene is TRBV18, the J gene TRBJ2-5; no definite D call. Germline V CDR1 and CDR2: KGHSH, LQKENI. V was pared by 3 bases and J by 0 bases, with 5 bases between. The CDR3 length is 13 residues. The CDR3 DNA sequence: TGTGCCAGCTCACCCAGGCACCAAGAGACCCAGTACTTC. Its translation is CASSPRHQETQYF.

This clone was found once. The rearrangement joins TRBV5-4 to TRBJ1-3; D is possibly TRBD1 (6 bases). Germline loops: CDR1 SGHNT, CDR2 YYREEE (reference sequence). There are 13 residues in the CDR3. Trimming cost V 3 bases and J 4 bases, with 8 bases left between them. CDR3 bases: TGTGCCAGCAGCTCCAGGGGCGGAAACACCATATATTTT. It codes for CASSSRGGNTIYF.

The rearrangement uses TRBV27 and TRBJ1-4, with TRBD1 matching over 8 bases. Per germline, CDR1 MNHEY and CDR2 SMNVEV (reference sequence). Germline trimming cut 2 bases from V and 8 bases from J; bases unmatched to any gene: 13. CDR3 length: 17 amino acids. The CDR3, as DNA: TGTGCCAGCAGTTTAGTGTCAGGGGGCTTCAGGGGGGAAAAACTGTTTTTT. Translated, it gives CASSLVSGGFRGEKLFF.

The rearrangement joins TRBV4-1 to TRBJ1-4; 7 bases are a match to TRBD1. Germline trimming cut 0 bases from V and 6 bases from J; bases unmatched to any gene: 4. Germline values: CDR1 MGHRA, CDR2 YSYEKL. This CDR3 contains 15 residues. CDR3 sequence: CASSQEPGGDEKLFF. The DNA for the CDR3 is TGCGCCAGCAGCCAAGAGCCAGGGGGTGATGAAAAACTGTTTTTT.

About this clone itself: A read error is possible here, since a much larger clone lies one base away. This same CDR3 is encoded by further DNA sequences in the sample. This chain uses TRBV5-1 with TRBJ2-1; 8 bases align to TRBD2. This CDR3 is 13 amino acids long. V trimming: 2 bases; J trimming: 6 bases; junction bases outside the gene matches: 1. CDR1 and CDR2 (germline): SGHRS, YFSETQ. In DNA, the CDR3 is TGCGCCAGCAGCTTAGGGACTAGCAATGAGCAGTTCTTC. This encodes CASSLGTSNEQFF.

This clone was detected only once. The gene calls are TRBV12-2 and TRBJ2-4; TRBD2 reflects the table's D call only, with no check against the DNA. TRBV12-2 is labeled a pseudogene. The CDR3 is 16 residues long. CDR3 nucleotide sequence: TGTGCAAGTCGCCCCCGTTGGCGACTAGCCAAAAACATTCAGTACTTC. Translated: CASRPRWRLAKNIQYF.

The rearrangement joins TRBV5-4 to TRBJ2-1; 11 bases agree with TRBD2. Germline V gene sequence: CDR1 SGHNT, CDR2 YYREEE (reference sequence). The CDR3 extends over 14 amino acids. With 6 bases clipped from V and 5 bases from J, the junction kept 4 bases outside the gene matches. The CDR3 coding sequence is TGTGCCAGCACCGCGGGACTAGCGGACAATGAGCAGTTCTTC. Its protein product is CASTAGLADNEQFF. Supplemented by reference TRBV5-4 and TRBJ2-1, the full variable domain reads ETGVTQSPTHLIKTRGQQVTLRCSSQSGHNTVSWYQQALGQGPQFIFQYYREEENGRGNFPPRFSGLQFPNYSSELNVNALELDDSALYLCASTAGLADNEQFFGPGTRLTVL.

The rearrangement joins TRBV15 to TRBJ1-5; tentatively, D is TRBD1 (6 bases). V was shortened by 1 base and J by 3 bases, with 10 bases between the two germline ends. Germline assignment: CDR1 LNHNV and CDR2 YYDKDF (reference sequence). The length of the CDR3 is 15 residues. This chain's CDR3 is CATSRGSGDNQPQHF. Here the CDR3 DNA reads TGTGCCACCAGCAGAGGGTCAGGGGACAATCAGCCCCAGCATTTT.

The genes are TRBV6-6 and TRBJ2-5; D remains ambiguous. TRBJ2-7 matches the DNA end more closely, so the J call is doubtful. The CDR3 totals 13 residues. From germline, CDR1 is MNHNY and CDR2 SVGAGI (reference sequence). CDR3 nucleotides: TGTGCCAGCAGTTACTCCATAGGCTACGAGCAGTACTTC. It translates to CASSYSIGYEQYF.

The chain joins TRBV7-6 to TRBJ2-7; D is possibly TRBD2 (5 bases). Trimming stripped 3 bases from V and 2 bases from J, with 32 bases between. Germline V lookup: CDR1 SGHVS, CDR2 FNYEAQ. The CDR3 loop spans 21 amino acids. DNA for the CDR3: TGTGCCAGCAGCTTCGCGTTCGGACTGGGCTTAGGAAATGGGCTTACCTACGAGCAGTACTTC. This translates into CASSFAFGLGLGNGLTYEQYF.

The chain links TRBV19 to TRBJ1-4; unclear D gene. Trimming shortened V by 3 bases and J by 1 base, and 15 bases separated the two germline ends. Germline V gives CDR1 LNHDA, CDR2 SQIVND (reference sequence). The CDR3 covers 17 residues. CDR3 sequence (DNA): TGTGCCAGTAGTATGGGCAGAATCCAAGGAACTAATGAAAAACTGTTTTTT. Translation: CASSMGRIQGTNEKLFF.

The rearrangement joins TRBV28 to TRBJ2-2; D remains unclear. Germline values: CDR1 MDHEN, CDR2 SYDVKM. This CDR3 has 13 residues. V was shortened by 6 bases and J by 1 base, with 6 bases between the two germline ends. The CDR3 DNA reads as TGTGCCAGCAGCCCAGAGAACACCGGGGAGCTGTTTTTT. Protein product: CASSPENTGELFF.

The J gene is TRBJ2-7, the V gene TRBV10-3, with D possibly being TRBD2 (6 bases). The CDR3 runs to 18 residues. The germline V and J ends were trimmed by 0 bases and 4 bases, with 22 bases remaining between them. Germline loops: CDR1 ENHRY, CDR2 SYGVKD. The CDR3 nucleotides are TGTGCCATCAGTGAGTCCCGCCTGGGGGGTCTTAAGTCATACGAGCAGTACTTC. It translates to CAISESRLGGLKSYEQYF.

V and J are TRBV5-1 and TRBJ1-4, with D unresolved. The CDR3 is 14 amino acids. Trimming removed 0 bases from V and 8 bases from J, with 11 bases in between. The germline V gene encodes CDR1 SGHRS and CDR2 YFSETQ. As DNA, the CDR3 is TGCGCCAGCAGCTTGGGAACAGTTAGAGAAAAACTGTTTTTT. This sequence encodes CASSLGTVREKLFF.